Below are 17 T cell receptor beta chains sequenced from a single sample in a study of blood T cells in healthy people across ages. A sample-barcoded 5' primer and a J-beta primer mix were used in a second PCR of roughly 6 to 11 cycles. TCRdb called the 5' RACE reads again in MiXCR, with one record for every CDR3 protein. The sample includes over 750,000 distinct CDR3 sequences, approximately 25% of them seen just once. The data also belong to a second study, concerning T cells of mothers and their children.

Sequencing was performed on blood. The receptors shown here come from a boy between 5 and 17 years old in good health.

The chain uses TRBV7-8 and TRBJ2-3; a possible D gene is TRBD1 (7 bases). The CDR3 length is 15 residues. V was clipped by 1 base and J by 5 bases, with 13 bases between them. Germline V gene data show CDR1 as SGHVS and CDR2 as FQNEAQ. The CDR3 loop reads CASSLEQGRLDTQYF. CDR3 DNA sequence: TGTGCCAGCAGCTTAGAACAGGGGAGGTTAGATACGCAGTATTTT.

The V gene is TRBV4-3, the J gene TRBJ2-5; possible D gene TRBD2, 6 bases. Germline loops: CDR1 LGHNA, CDR2 YSLEER. V lost 0 bases and J lost 11, with 13 bases in between. The length of the CDR3 is 13 residues. CDR3 loop: CASSQDGGKEQYF. DNA for the CDR3: TGCGCCAGCAGCCAAGATGGGGGGAAGGAGCAGTACTTC.

The CDR3 DNA is TGCGCCAGCAGCCACGAGGGAGGCCCTTACGAGCAGTACTTC. Translating it yields CASSHEGGPYEQYF. The chain recombines TRBV4-1 with TRBJ2-5; D may be TRBD2 (6 bases). The J call may be incorrect, as the DNA end agrees better with TRBJ2-7. The CDR3 runs to 14 residues. The germline V gene encodes CDR1 MGHRA and CDR2 YSYEKL.

This clonotype came up many times. The rearrangement uses TRBV28 and TRBJ2-1; D may be TRBD1 (5 bases). Germline lookup yields CDR1 MDHEN and CDR2 SYDVKM. This CDR3 is 12 amino acids long. V shed 3 bases and J shed 7 bases, with 7 bases lying between them. This CDR3 is CASSFRENEQFF. The CDR3 bases are TGTGCCAGCAGTTTCAGGGAAAATGAGCAGTTCTTC.

As DNA, the CDR3 is TGCGCCAGCAGGACCGGGACAGGGGTCAATGAGCAGTTCTTC. It translates to CASRTGTGVNEQFF. This rearrangement joins TRBV5-1 to TRBJ2-5, with 10 positions matching TRBD1. The end of the DNA fits TRBJ2-1 better, so the J call may be wrong. The CDR3 has 14 amino acids. Germline-derived CDR1 and CDR2 are SGHRS and YFSETQ.

This clonotype has just a few counts. The rearrangement joins TRBV29-1 to TRBJ2-1; 10 positions match TRBD2. Germline loops: CDR1 SQVTM, CDR2 ANQGSEA. V was pared by 1 base and J by 1 base, with 4 bases of the junction left unmatched. CDR3 length: 16 residues. CDR3 loop: CSVEGLAGASYNEQFF. CDR3 DNA: TGCAGCGTTGAAGGTCTAGCGGGAGCATCCTACAATGAGCAGTTCTTC.

This clonotype was observed a few times. V and J are TRBV7-8 and TRBJ2-1; 10 bases match TRBD2. Germline loops: CDR1 SGHVS, CDR2 FQNEAQ. CDR3 length: 18 amino acids. The J segment lost 7 bases and the V segment lost 2 bases, leaving 14 bases of the junction unmatched. CDR3 sequence reads: CASSLSPPASGRGNEQFF. Written as DNA, the CDR3 is TGTGCCAGCAGCTTAAGCCCGCCGGCGAGCGGGAGGGGAAATGAGCAGTTCTTC.

This clonotype came up a few times. The gene calls are TRBV7-2 and TRBJ2-2, with a weak D call TRBD2 (6 bases). V lost 1 base and J lost 4, with 13 bases in between. CDR3 length: 16 residues. Germline CDR1 SGHTA, CDR2 FQGNSA. The CDR3 sequence is CASSLVGSGSTGELFF. The CDR3 region has the DNA TGTGCCAGCAGCTTAGTGGGTAGCGGCAGCACCGGGGAGCTGTTTTTT.

This clonotype was counted a few times. The rearrangement joins TRBV20-1 to TRBJ1-2, with 10 bases that match TRBD1. This CDR3 has 13 amino acids. Germline lookup yields CDR1 DFQATT and CDR2 SNEGSKA (reference sequence). Trimming cost V 5 bases and J 6 bases; bases outside gene matches: 6. For the CDR3, the DNA is TGCAGTGCTGGGTCGGGACAGGGGAATGGCTACACCTTC. Translating it yields CSAGSGQGNGYTF.

This clonotype was observed a handful of times. This rearrangement joins TRBV28 to TRBJ2-7; D is ambiguous. The germline V gene encodes CDR1 MDHEN and CDR2 SYDVKM. This CDR3 has 14 amino acids. The V gene lost 4 bases and the J gene lost 2 bases, with 12 bases spanning the gap. For the CDR3, the DNA is TGTGCCAGCAGTTCGATACAGAGCACCTACGAGCAGTACTTC. This gives the protein CASSSIQSTYEQYF.

The chain joins TRBV27 to TRBJ2-5, with D possibly being TRBD2 (6 bases). V gave up 5 bases and J gave up 4 bases, with 14 bases separating them. CDR3 length: 14 amino acids. The germline gives CDR1 MNHEY, CDR2 SMNVEV (reference sequence). CDR3 sequence (DNA): TGTGCCAGCAGTCCCGGACTAACCCCAGAGACCCAGTACTTC. Its protein product is CASSPGLTPETQYF.

This chain connects TRBV11-2 to TRBJ2-1, with TRBD2 matching 8 bases. The CDR3 contains 15 residues. J gave up 6 bases and V 7 bases, and 11 bases lay outside the gene matches. Per germline, CDR1 SGHAT and CDR2 FQNNGV. In DNA, the CDR3 is TGTGCCAGCAACCTCGCCGGGGGGGCTCTCAATGAGCAGTTCTTC. Translating gives CASNLAGGALNEQFF.

The chain has TRBV7-9 and TRBJ2-1, with D perhaps matching TRBD1 or TRBD2 (5 bases each). The tail of the sequence fits TRBJ2-5 better, so the J call may be wrong. Germline V gene sequence: CDR1 SEHNR, CDR2 FQNEAQ (reference sequence). CDR3 length: 13 amino acids. The CDR3 region is CASSYRGNQTQYF. In nucleotides, the CDR3 is TGTGCCAGCAGTTATCGGGGCAACCAGACCCAGTACTTC.

This clonotype was found a few times. J is TRBJ2-6 and V is TRBV28; 10 bases are a match to TRBD1. Germline trimming cut 5 bases from V and 1 base from J; bases unmatched to any gene: 5. Germline V gene lookup returns CDR1 MDHEN and CDR2 SYDVKM. The CDR3 covers 17 residues. CDR3 DNA: TGTGCCAGCAGTAGTCCGGGACAGGGGTCTGGGGCCAACGTCCTGACTTTC. Translation gives CASSSPGQGSGANVLTF.

V usage is TRBV5-1 and J usage is TRBJ2-2; perhaps TRBD1 as D (5 bases). Germline-derived CDR1 and CDR2 are SGHRS and YFSETQ. V was shortened by 5 bases and J by 6 bases, with 26 bases between the two germline ends. The CDR3 length is 18 residues. The CDR3 DNA is TGCGCCAGCAGTTTTTTACAACAGTGGGGCCCTAAGCCCGGGGAGCTGTTTTTT. Its translation is CASSFLQQWGPKPGELFF.

This clonotype has only a few counts. The chain has TRBV10-3 and TRBJ2-5; weak D call: TRBD2 (6 bases). Germline V gives CDR1 ENHRY, CDR2 SYGVKD. The CDR3 runs 16 residues. With 3 bases removed from V and 3 bases from J, the gap between germline ends came to 17 bases. The CDR3 loop reads CAISDHNPTGEETQYF. In DNA, the CDR3 is TGTGCCATCAGTGATCACAACCCAACGGGAGAAGAGACCCAGTACTTC.

The genes are TRBV11-2 and TRBJ2-7; TRBD1 matches 7 bases. The V and J ends lost 1 base and 0 bases, in that order; junction bases with no gene match: 6. The CDR3 contains 16 residues. CDR1 and CDR2 (germline): SGHAT, FQNNGV. CDR3 residues: CASSLVLGQDSYEQYF. In DNA, the CDR3 is TGTGCCAGCAGCTTAGTCTTAGGACAGGACTCCTACGAGCAGTACTTC.